Listed below are T cell receptor beta chains from one sample, sequenced in a study of T cells in localized non-small cell lung cancer. Assay: immunoSEQ multiplex PCR; the TCRdb copy retains only in-frame clones and omits some. Here the sample spans about 53,000 clones, approximately 80% being singletons. Sample: peripheral blood mononuclear cells, taken before any cancer treatment. These receptors were taken from a man aged 40 to 70 with stage III lung adenocarcinoma. Both conserved end residues are part of each CDR3. The order of the fields is V gene, CDR3 protein.

TRBV11-2 | CASSSGRGEADTQYF
TRBV30 | CAAALATCTGELFF
TRBV14 | CASSLHGTVADTQYF
TRBV7-9 | CASSSQTGLYPYEQYF
TRBV2 | CASSGASGPHGEQFF
TRBV5-6 | CASSSPGLYTEAFF
TRBV18 | CASSRSVLASYNEQFF
TRBV6-6 | CASTGTGSFQPQHF
TRBV5-4 | CASSLGQWGYTF
TRBV19 | CASSILGREDQPQHF
TRBV12-5 | CASVPSPSTALNTEAFF
TRBV2 | CASRGDLGYQETQYF
TRBV27 | CASSLVLAGGPSETQYF
TRBV2 | CASTSNTEAFF
TRBV27 | CASSLQGAFEKLFF
TRBV19 | CASRSQGETQYF
TRBV5-5 | CASSPGTVSNTEAFF
TRBV29-1 | CSARRDRGTGELFF
TRBV7-6 | CASSRETGPGTEAFF
TRBV7-2 | CASSPPSYEQYF
TRBV5-1 | CASSFLLQGGANTGELFF
TRBV7-6 | CASSLSLGEKLFF
TRBV19 | CASSIADGDEQFF
TRBV19 | CASNPRENTEAFF
TRBV9 | CASSAGPTQPQHF
TRBV29-1 | CSVEVDRIMNTEAFF
TRBV7-6 | CASSLDTGQNTEAFF
TRBV2 | CASSESGYTF
TRBV4-3 | CASSQEAGITFYEQYF
TRBV9 | CASSVVAGGPNEQFF
TRBV30 | CAPHRTGNYGYTF
TRBV7-2 | CASSLQGSNQPQHF
TRBV5-6 | CASSLRTTPGETQYF
TRBV10-3 | CATAGADYEQYF
TRBV28 | CASIWGGGDGYTF
TRBV6-1 | CASSEWKQYEQYF
TRBV18 | CASSPQPRAMNTEAFF
TRBV9 | CASSVQGLGETQYF
TRBV9 | CASSGSGQGGHNEQFF
TRBV4-2 | CASSQDRDGSYEQYF
TRBV21-1 | CASSKRGDRSYEQYF
TRBV18 | CASSPRLDEQFF
TRBV7-3 | CASSSTDNYGYTF
TRBV27 | CASSFSGFRSGANVLTF
TRBV30 | CAWSVGGETEAFF
TRBV7-9 | CASSPGLSANEKLFF
TRBV29-1 | CSVPPRGGYNEQFF
TRBV7-3 | CASSFPSGEQFF
TRBV15 | CATKSGRDDTQYF